This T cell receptor beta chain was captured by sequencing in a study of early T cells in non-severe SARS-CoV-2 infection. The germline V and J ends were trimmed by 5 bases and 9 bases, with 22 bases remaining between them. CDR1 is MNHNS and CDR2 is SASEGT in the germline V gene. The CDR3 has 15 residues. TCRdb re-called the 5' RACE reads with MiXCR, one entry per CDR3 protein. This sample has some 55,000 distinct CDR3 sequences, with roughly an eighth found just once. This clonotype occurred many times. The source is an adult who was a healthcare worker with PCR-confirmed SARS-CoV-2 infection or an uninfected control (not recorded which). This chain joins TRBV6-1 and TRBJ2-5, with D perhaps assigned TRBD1 or TRBD2 (6 bases each). Sequenced input: whole blood. In DNA form, the CDR3 reads TGTGCCAGCAGTTTTCGGACTGGCCCGGGGGCGGCCCAGTACTTC. Its translation: CASSFRTGPGAAQYF.